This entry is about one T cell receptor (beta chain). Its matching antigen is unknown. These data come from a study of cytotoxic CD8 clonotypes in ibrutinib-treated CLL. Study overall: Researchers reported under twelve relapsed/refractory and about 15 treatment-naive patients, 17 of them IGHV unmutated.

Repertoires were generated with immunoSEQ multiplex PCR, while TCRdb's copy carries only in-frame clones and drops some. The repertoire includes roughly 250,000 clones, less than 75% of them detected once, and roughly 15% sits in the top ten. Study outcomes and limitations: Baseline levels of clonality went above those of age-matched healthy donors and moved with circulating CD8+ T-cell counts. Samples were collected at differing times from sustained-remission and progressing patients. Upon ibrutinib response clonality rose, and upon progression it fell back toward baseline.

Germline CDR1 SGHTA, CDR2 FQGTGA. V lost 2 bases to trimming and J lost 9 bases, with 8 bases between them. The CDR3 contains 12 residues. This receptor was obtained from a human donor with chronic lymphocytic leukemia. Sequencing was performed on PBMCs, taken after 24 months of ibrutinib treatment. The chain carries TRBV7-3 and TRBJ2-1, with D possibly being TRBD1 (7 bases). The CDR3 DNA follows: TGTGCCAGCAGCTTACAGGGGGGTGAGCAGTTCTTC. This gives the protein CASSLQGGEQFF.